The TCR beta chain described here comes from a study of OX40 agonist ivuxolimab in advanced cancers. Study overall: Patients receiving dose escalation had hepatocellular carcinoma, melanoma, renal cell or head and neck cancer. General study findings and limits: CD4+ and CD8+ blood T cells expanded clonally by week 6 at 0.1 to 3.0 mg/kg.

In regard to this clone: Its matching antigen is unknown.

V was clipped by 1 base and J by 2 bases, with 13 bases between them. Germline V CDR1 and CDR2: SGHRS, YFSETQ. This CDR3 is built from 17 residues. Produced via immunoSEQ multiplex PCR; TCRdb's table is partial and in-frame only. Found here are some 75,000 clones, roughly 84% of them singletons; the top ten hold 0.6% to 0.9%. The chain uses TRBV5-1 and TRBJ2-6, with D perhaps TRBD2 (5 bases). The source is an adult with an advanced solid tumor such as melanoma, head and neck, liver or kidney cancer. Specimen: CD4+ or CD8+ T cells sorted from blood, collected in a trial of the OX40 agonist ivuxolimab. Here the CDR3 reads CASSLIFRTPGANVLTF. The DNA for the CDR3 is TGCGCCAGCAGCTTGATATTCAGGACTCCTGGGGCCAACGTCCTGACTTTC.